What follows are 15 T cell receptor beta chains derived from one specimen sequenced in a study of CD8 T cells in ankylosing spondylitis. Study-wide results and limits: Ankylosing spondylitis blood seemed to carry a telltale TCR beta motif made of several highly homologous variants.

Each CDR3 protein gets one entry after TCRdb re-called the 5' RACE reads with MiXCR. The sample lists a few hundred thousand distinct CDR3 sequences; approximately 17% were seen once. Their antigen targets remain unknown. Sequencing was carried out using blood, either unsorted or a sorted T cell fraction (not recorded which). Receptor source: a male donor with ankylosing spondylitis.

The rearrangement uses TRBV6-1 and TRBJ1-1, with 9 bases aligning to TRBD1. Germline V gives CDR1 MNHNS, CDR2 SASEGT. V lost 6 bases, J lost 0 bases, and 8 bases stayed unmatched. This CDR3 comprises 16 residues. In nucleotides, the CDR3 is TGTGCCAGCAGGCCCAGGGACAGGGTTGTGAACACTGAAGCTTTCTTT. This gives the protein CASRPRDRVVNTEAFF.

The CDR3 sequence: CASSERRAATDTQYF. CDR3 DNA: TGTGCCAGCAGCGAGAGGAGGGCCGCCACAGATACGCAGTATTTT. The rearrangement uses TRBV9 and TRBJ2-3; D possibly corresponds to TRBD2 (6 bases). The CDR3 runs to 15 residues. Germline assignment: CDR1 SGDLS and CDR2 YYNGEE. With 3 bases removed from V and 2 bases from J, the gap between germline ends came to 13 bases.

This chain links TRBV20-1 with TRBJ2-4; D is possibly TRBD1 or TRBD2 (5 bases each). Trimming cost V 1 base and J 8 bases, with 12 bases left between them. The CDR3 is made up of 13 amino acids. Germline V CDR1 and CDR2: DFQATT, SNEGSKA (reference sequence). The CDR3 region has the DNA TGCAGTGCTAGAGTGGATGGGGGAGACATTCAGTACTTC. Translation: CSARVDGGDIQYF.

The rearrangement uses TRBV10-3 and TRBJ1-6; D ambiguous. This CDR3 spans 14 amino acids. Germline V gene sequence: CDR1 ENHRY, CDR2 SYGVKD. V was trimmed by 4 bases and J by 7 bases, leaving 11 bases between them. The CDR3 nucleotides read TGTGCCATCAGTGTAGGTCCCGTAAATTCACCCCTCCACTTT. It translates to CAISVGPVNSPLHF.

The chain is built from TRBV12-3 or TRBV12-4 and TRBJ2-3; TRBD2 aligns across 8 bases. This CDR3 comprises 15 residues. The V and J ends lost 4 bases and 6 bases, in that order; junction bases with no gene match: 9. This chain's CDR3 is CASSYPGLGSDTQYF. CDR3 nucleotides: TGTGCCAGCAGTTATCCGGGACTAGGGTCGGATACGCAGTATTTT.

There are a few counts of this clonotype. The rearrangement uses TRBV11-2 and TRBJ2-7, with 7 bases lining up with TRBD1. This CDR3 has 18 residues. Trimming removed 1 base from V and 1 base from J; junction bases left unmatched: 13. Germline CDR1 reads SGHAT; CDR2 reads FQNNGV. CDR3 nucleotide sequence: TGTGCCAGCAGCTTAGTTATTTTTTTTGGGACAGAGTCCTACGAGCAGTACTTC. Its protein product is CASSLVIFFGTESYEQYF.

The chain has TRBV24-1 and TRBJ2-2; either TRBD1 or TRBD2 may supply D (6 bases each). This CDR3 region has 14 residues. The germline gives CDR1 KGHDR, CDR2 SFDVKD. Trimming stripped 9 bases from V and 1 base from J, with 11 bases between. The CDR3 loop reads CATGGTRNTGELFF. CDR3 nucleotides: TGTGCCACCGGGGGGACAAGGAACACCGGGGAGCTGTTTTTT.

The chain has TRBV5-6 and TRBJ2-2, with TRBD2 matching 10 bases. Per germline, CDR1 SGHDT and CDR2 YYEEEE. V lost 4 bases and J lost 6; bases outside the gene matches: 6. This CDR3 is 15 amino acids long. In nucleotides, the CDR3 is TGTGCCAGCAGCCCTAGCGGGAGAGGTGCCGGGGAGCTGTTTTTT. It translates to CASSPSGRGAGELFF.

Only a few counts were recorded for this clonotype. The chain carries TRBV4-3 and TRBJ1-5, with no clear D. With 0 bases removed from V and 1 base from J, the gap between germline ends came to 22 bases. Germline V gene lookup returns CDR1 LGHNA and CDR2 YSLEER. CDR3 length equals 20 residues. The CDR3 region has the DNA TGCGCCAGCAGCCAAGATAGGGCGGACCGGTTCGCCGTAAGCAATCAGCCCCAGCATTTT. Translated: CASSQDRADRFAVSNQPQHF.

This clonotype was counted between two and nine times. Here the CDR3 DNA reads TGTGCCAGCACCGGGAATTTCCCTGCGAAGGCCTACGAGCAGTACTTC. Protein product: CASTGNFPAKAYEQYF. J is TRBJ2-7 and V is TRBV28; D perhaps matches TRBD2 (5 bases). This CDR3 contains 16 residues. Germline V gene data show CDR1 as MDHEN and CDR2 as SYDVKM. V lost 7 bases, J lost 2 bases, and 21 bases lay in between.

This clonotype was seen more than once but under ten times. The chain links TRBV7-2 to TRBJ2-7, with D possibly TRBD1 on 6 matching bases. V lost 5 bases to trimming and J lost 6 bases, with 14 bases between them. Germline assignment: CDR1 SGHTA and CDR2 FQGNSA. The CDR3 sequence is 13 residues long. The DNA of the CDR3 is TGTGCCAGCAGCGCAAACAGGGACCGCGAGCAGTACTTC. Its protein product is CASSANRDREQYF.

The CDR3 here is CASAARGQETQYF. The DNA of the CDR3 is TGTGCCAGCGCTGCTAGGGGCCAAGAGACCCAGTACTTC. The J gene is TRBJ2-5, the V gene TRBV3-1; tentative D call: TRBD1 (5 bases). Germline V CDR1 and CDR2: LGHDT, YNNKEL (reference sequence). V was cut by 8 bases and J by 1 base, with 11 bases left in between. The CDR3 is made up of 13 amino acids.

This clonotype occurred a few times. The chain couples TRBV24-1 to TRBJ2-1; D is ambiguous. The CDR3 sequence is 16 residues long. The V end was cut by 2 bases, the J end by 0 bases, with 10 bases between. The germline gives CDR1 KGHDR, CDR2 SFDVKD. This chain's CDR3 is CATSDSISSSYNEQFF. In DNA, the CDR3 is TGTGCCACCAGTGATTCCATCTCTAGCTCCTACAATGAGCAGTTCTTC.

The chain links TRBV2 to TRBJ1-5; D remains unclear. The V end lost 5 bases, the J end lost 6 bases, and 11 bases lay between the germline ends. The CDR3 totals 13 residues. The germline V gene encodes CDR1 SNHLY and CDR2 FYNNEI. The CDR3: CASSPETGQPQHF. The CDR3 DNA follows: TGTGCCAGCAGTCCAGAGACCGGTCAGCCCCAGCATTTT. The full variable domain, rest sourced from reference TRBV2 and TRBJ1-5, is EPEVTQTPSHQVTQMGQEVILRCVPISNHLYFYWYRQILGQKVEFLVSFYNNEISEKSEIFDDQFSVERPDGSNFTLKIRSTKLEDSAMYFCASSPETGQPQHFGDGTRLSIL.

The V and J genes are TRBV29-1 and TRBJ2-1, with a possible D match to TRBD2 (5 bases). The V end was cut by 5 bases, the J end by 8 bases, with 16 bases between. CDR1 and CDR2 (germline): SQVTM, ANQGSEA. The CDR3 runs to 13 residues. The CDR3 loop is CSVSGGLIYEQFF. The CDR3 DNA sequence: TGCAGCGTTAGCGGCGGGTTGATTTATGAGCAGTTCTTC.